The 32 T cell receptor beta chains below come from one sample, sequenced in a study of blood T cell repertoires in COVID-19. Clones were read by immunoSEQ multiplex PCR, and TCRdb kept only the in-frame ones, dropping some. The repertoire includes around 370,000 clones, about 88% of them detected once, and 1.2% sits in the top ten. The sample taken for sequencing was PBMCs or T cells enriched from blood (not recorded which). Receptors were obtained from a young woman who had recovered from COVID-19.

This clone has just one count. The genes are TRBV28 and TRBJ2-7; 11 bases are a match to TRBD2. Germline values: CDR1 MDHEN, CDR2 SYDVKM. There are 17 residues in the CDR3. Losses at the gene ends were 6 bases for V and 0 bases for J; bases not matched to a gene: 10. CDR3 protein: CASSPSSGGLSSYEQYF. CDR3 coding DNA: TGTGCCAGCAGCCCCTCTAGCGGGGGGTTATCCTCCTACGAGCAGTACTTC.

In its sample, this clone was seen once. The rearrangement uses TRBV19 and TRBJ2-3, with D uncertain. Looked up from germline, CDR1 is LNHDA and CDR2 is SQIVND (reference sequence). Trimming pared 3 bases from V and 1 base from J, leaving 8 bases between. This CDR3 contains 14 residues. The CDR3 DNA is TGTGCCAGTAGTATTCTCGCGGGCACAGATACGCAGTATTTT. It encodes CASSILAGTDTQYF.

V gene TRBV6-5 combines with J gene TRBJ2-5; D is unresolved. Germline V gene data show CDR1 as MNHEY and CDR2 as SVGAGI. Trimming left V 5 bases short and J 1 base short, with 8 bases between. The CDR3 contains 13 residues. CDR3 DNA: TGTGCCAGCAGTCGACTGCCCCAAGAGACCCAGTACTTC. Its protein is CASSRLPQETQYF.

The chain joins TRBV18 to TRBJ2-7; 7 nucleotides agree with TRBD2. Unmatched junction bases numbered 4, after V lost 5 bases and J lost 0 bases. CDR3 size: 14 residues. The germline CDR1 and CDR2 sequences are KGHSH and LQKENI. In nucleotides, the CDR3 is TGTGCCAGCTCATGGGAGGGAGCCTCCTACGAGCAGTACTTC. Translating gives CASSWEGASYEQYF.

The J gene is TRBJ1-5, the V gene TRBV4-1, with D possibly TRBD1 on 6 matching bases. V was shortened by 1 base and J by 0 bases, with 13 bases between the two germline ends. CDR1 is MGHRA and CDR2 is YSYEKL in the germline V gene. There are 17 residues in the CDR3. CDR3 coding DNA: TGCGCCAGCAGCCAAGGTTTAGGGGGGGATAGCAATCAGCCCCAGCATTTT. This gives the protein CASSQGLGGDSNQPQHF.

The V and J genes are TRBV7-3 and TRBJ1-6, with a weak D call TRBD1 (6 bases). The germline CDR1 and CDR2 sequences are SGHTA and FQGTGA. Trimming took off 5 bases at V and 7 bases at J, with 12 bases between the two ends. The CDR3 runs 14 residues. The CDR3 region is CASSPGQSNSPLHF. The CDR3 region has the DNA TGTGCCAGCAGCCCCGGACAGTCCAATTCACCCCTCCACTTT.

The genes are TRBV6-5 and TRBJ1-6; 9 positions match TRBD1. Germline CDR1 reads MNHEY; CDR2 reads SVGAGI. The CDR3 extends over 16 amino acids. Trimming at V came to 1 base and at J to 9 bases, leaving 7 bases not matched to a gene. CDR3 amino acids: CASSYWKQGAGSPLHF. DNA of the CDR3: TGTGCCAGCAGTTACTGGAAACAGGGGGCTGGTTCACCCCTCCACTTT.

The V and J genes are TRBV10-3 and TRBJ1-6, with D hard to call. The CDR3 is 15 residues long. Trimming removed 6 bases from V and 5 bases from J, with 14 bases in between. Germline V gives CDR1 ENHRY, CDR2 SYGVKD. The CDR3 DNA reads as TGTGCCATCAGCAGAGGGTCTGAGAATAATTCACCCCTCCACTTT. Translated, it gives CAISRGSENNSPLHF.

The chain recombines TRBV3-1 (or the pseudogene TRBV3-2) with TRBJ2-7; 7 bases align to TRBD1. Germline CDR1 reads LGHDT; CDR2 reads YNNKEL (reference sequence). V dropped 4 bases and J dropped 7; count of bases not matched to a gene: 7. The CDR3 contains 13 residues. CDR3 amino acids: CASSPTGVREQYF. The CDR3 DNA is TGTGCCAGCAGCCCTACAGGGGTCCGGGAGCAGTACTTC.

The chain couples TRBV4-1 to TRBJ1-2; unclear D gene. Looked up from germline, CDR1 is MGHRA and CDR2 is YSYEKL. The CDR3 loop spans 16 amino acids. V was pared by 0 bases and J by 4 bases, with 15 bases between. The CDR3 nucleotides are TGCGCCAGCAGCCAAGAAGCCGCGGAGAGGCTCTATGGCTACACCTTC. As protein: CASSQEAAERLYGYTF.

The chain has TRBV29-1 and TRBJ2-3; D unclear. The V end lost 5 bases, the J end lost 8 bases, and 8 bases lay between the germline ends. The CDR3 length is 10 residues. The germline V gene has CDR1 SQVTM and CDR2 ANQGSEA. In nucleotides, the CDR3 is TGCAGCGTTTCGTCGGGTACGCAGTATTTT. Translated, it gives CSVSSGTQYF.

DNA of the CDR3: TGTGCCAGCAGCTTATCGCCGTCGAGCTATGGCTACACCTTC. Its translation is CASSLSPSSYGYTF. The chain carries TRBV7-3 and TRBJ1-2, with unresolved D. The germline gives CDR1 SGHTA, CDR2 FQGTGA. The V gene lost 2 bases and the J gene lost 4 bases, with 11 bases spanning the gap. This CDR3 region has 14 residues.

The chain uses TRBV5-4 and TRBJ2-3; a possible D gene is TRBD1 (6 bases). The CDR3 sequence is 16 residues long. Trimming shortened V by 2 bases and J by 3 bases, and 16 bases separated the two germline ends. CDR1 and CDR2 (germline): SGHNT, YYREEE (reference sequence). This CDR3 reads CASSFGATGWTDTQYF. The CDR3 DNA reads TGTGCCAGCAGCTTTGGGGCGACAGGTTGGACAGATACGCAGTATTTT.

J is TRBJ2-2 and V is TRBV11-2, with 7 bases matching TRBD1. J lost 5 bases, V lost 1 base, and 10 bases had no gene match. CDR1 and CDR2 (germline): SGHAT, FQNNGV. The CDR3 consists of 17 residues. CDR3 in amino acids: CASSLVGAAGGTGELFF. In nucleotides, the CDR3 is TGTGCCAGCAGCTTAGTCGGGGCGGCAGGGGGAACCGGGGAGCTGTTTTTT.

The chain is built from TRBV5-6 and TRBJ2-1, with 8 bases matching TRBD2. Germline V CDR1 and CDR2: SGHDT, YYEEEE. V trimming: 4 bases; J trimming: 5 bases; junction bases outside the gene matches: 11. The CDR3 loop spans 16 amino acids. CDR3 nucleotide sequence: TGTGCCAGCAGCCCACGGATGGGACTAGAGAACAATGAGCAGTTCTTC. Translating it yields CASSPRMGLENNEQFF.

The chain employs TRBV30 and TRBJ1-3; 10 bases are shared with TRBD1. Germline trimming cut 0 bases from V and 6 bases from J; bases unmatched to any gene: 2. Germline V gene sequence: CDR1 GTSNPN, CDR2 SVGIG (reference sequence). CDR3 length: 14 amino acids. The CDR3 DNA reads as TGTGCCTGGAGTGTCAGACAGGGGGCAAACACCATATATTTT. Its protein product is CAWSVRQGANTIYF. Supplemented by reference TRBV30 and TRBJ1-3, the full variable domain reads SQTIHQWPATLVQPVGSPLSLECTVEGTSNPNLYWYRQAAGRGLQLLFYSVGIGQISSEVPQNLSASRPQDRQFILSSKKLLLSDSGFYLCAWSVRQGANTIYFGEGSWLTVV.

The chain carries TRBV5-1 and TRBJ2-5, with 10 bases lining up with TRBD2. The CDR3 has 15 residues. The J segment lost 5 bases and the V segment lost 2 bases, leaving 6 bases of the junction unmatched. Germline V gene lookup returns CDR1 SGHRS and CDR2 YFSETQ. The CDR3 here is CASSLAGGPRETQYF. The DNA for the CDR3 is TGCGCCAGCAGCTTAGCGGGGGGGCCGCGGGAGACCCAGTACTTC.

V usage is TRBV5-4 and J usage is TRBJ1-2; a possible D gene is TRBD1 (6 bases). The CDR3 is made up of 16 amino acids. Between the trimmed V and J ends, which lost 0 bases and 6 bases, there was a span of 18 bases. Germline V lookup: CDR1 SGHNT, CDR2 YYREEE (reference sequence). CDR3 DNA sequence: TGTGCCAGCAGCTTGGGGGGCTTGGGGGCAGGAGATGGCTACACCTTC. Translating gives CASSLGGLGAGDGYTF.

The J gene is TRBJ1-5, the V gene TRBV27, with D perhaps matching TRBD1 (5 bases). V lost 6 bases and J lost 8, with 17 bases in between. The CDR3 length is 14 residues. Germline CDR1 MNHEY, CDR2 SMNVEV (reference sequence). The CDR3 loop reads CASSPGSVVKPQHF. The CDR3 coding sequence is TGTGCCAGCAGCCCAGGGTCCGTGGTTAAGCCCCAGCATTTT.

The J gene is TRBJ1-2, the V gene TRBV12-3 or TRBV12-4, with no clear D. V was shortened by 3 bases and J by 5 bases, with 7 bases between the two germline ends. The CDR3 is made up of 12 amino acids. The CDR3, as DNA: TGTGCCAGCAGTTTTTGGCAGTATGGCTACACCTTC. It specifies CASSFWQYGYTF.

This clone was detected only once. The rearrangement links TRBV18 to TRBJ1-5, with D hard to call. The CDR3 is made up of 14 amino acids. The V and J ends lost 3 bases and 2 bases respectively, with 8 bases between them. Per the germline V gene, CDR1 is KGHSH and CDR2 is LQKENI. The CDR3 here is CASSPEWGNQPQHF. The CDR3 nucleotides are TGTGCCAGCTCACCGGAGTGGGGCAATCAGCCCCAGCATTTT.

The chain uses TRBV27 and TRBJ2-7, with D possibly TRBD1 on 6 matching bases. The V end lost 2 bases, the J end lost 4 bases, and 21 bases lay between the germline ends. The CDR3 runs 17 residues. Germline assignment: CDR1 MNHEY and CDR2 SMNVEV (reference sequence). CDR3 sequence reads: CASSLKIAEQGGYEQYF. Here the CDR3 DNA reads TGTGCCAGCAGTTTAAAAATTGCGGAACAGGGCGGGTACGAGCAGTACTTC.

The chain is built from TRBV12-3 or TRBV12-4 and TRBJ1-2, with D possibly TRBD1 on 5 matching bases. With 6 bases removed from V and 5 bases from J, the gap between germline ends came to 10 bases. CDR3 length equals 12 residues. The DNA for the CDR3 is TGTGCCAGCAGCCCTCAGGGATATGGCTACACCTTC. Amino acid sequence: CASSPQGYGYTF.

The V call is TRBV6-5, the J call TRBJ1-6; D remains ambiguous. The germline V and J ends were trimmed by 0 bases and 9 bases, with 12 bases remaining between them. The CDR3 length is 15 residues. Germline-derived CDR1 and CDR2 are MNHEY and SVGAGI. The CDR3 nucleotides are TGTGCCAGCAGTTACTCGCGAGACACAATTTCACCCCTCCACTTT. It encodes CASSYSRDTISPLHF.

The genes are TRBV29-1 and TRBJ2-7; the D gene is possibly TRBD1 (5 bases). Germline V CDR1 and CDR2: SQVTM, ANQGSEA. V shed 6 bases and J shed 3 bases, with 15 bases lying between them. The CDR3 runs 13 residues. In DNA form, the CDR3 reads TGCAGCGTCCAAGACAGATTGTACTACGAGCAGTACTTC. Amino acids: CSVQDRLYYEQYF.

The CDR3 loop reads CASGLIGKRSPLQGSNEKLFF. CDR3 nucleotides: TGTGCTAGTGGTTTGATCGGAAAAAGATCCCCCCTACAGGGGTCTAATGAAAAACTGTTTTTT. The genes are TRBV12-5 and TRBJ1-4; 7 bases are shared with TRBD1. This CDR3 region has 21 residues. The J segment lost 3 bases and the V segment lost 2 bases, leaving 21 bases of the junction unmatched. Germline V gene sequence: CDR1 LGHNT, CDR2 FRNRAP.

V usage is TRBV9 and J usage is TRBJ2-5; the D is unclear. V lost 4 bases and J lost 3, with 22 bases in between. This CDR3 region has 17 residues. Germline V gene sequence: CDR1 SGDLS, CDR2 YYNGEE. As DNA, the CDR3 is TGTGCCAGCAGCCTAAACCCGCGTACCGACAAAGAAGAGACCCAGTACTTC. This codes for CASSLNPRTDKEETQYF.

The J gene is TRBJ2-7, the V gene TRBV6-2 or TRBV6-3; 8 bases are a match to TRBD1. Trimming cost V 4 bases and J 4 bases; bases outside gene matches: 9. CDR3 length equals 15 residues. The germline CDR1 and CDR2 sequences are MNHEY and SVGEGT. CDR3 protein: CASSLRDRHFYEQYF. The DNA for the CDR3 is TGTGCCAGCAGTTTAAGGGACAGGCATTTTTACGAGCAGTACTTC.

This chain uses TRBV5-6 with TRBJ2-7; 7 bases are shared with TRBD1. This CDR3 is 13 amino acids long. Trimming removed 4 bases from V and 2 bases from J; junction bases left unmatched: 3. Germline lookup yields CDR1 SGHDT and CDR2 YYEEEE. This CDR3 is CASSPGTAYEQYF. The CDR3 DNA reads TGTGCCAGCAGCCCTGGGACAGCCTACGAGCAGTACTTC.

This chain connects TRBV27 to TRBJ2-3, with a tentative D call TRBD2 (6 bases). This CDR3 is built from 17 residues. Trimming pared 3 bases from V and 0 bases from J, leaving 16 bases between. Germline V gives CDR1 MNHEY, CDR2 SMNVEV (reference sequence). This CDR3 is CASSFLGTSTSTDTQYF. CDR3 nucleotide sequence: TGTGCCAGCAGTTTCCTCGGGACTTCTACAAGCACAGATACGCAGTATTTT.

The J gene is TRBJ1-5, the V gene TRBV7-2, with unresolved D. Germline CDR1 is SGHTA and CDR2 is FQGNSA. The CDR3 consists of 16 residues. Trimming left V 4 bases short and J 6 bases short, with 19 bases between. CDR3 region: CASSSTTWRISQPQHF. The CDR3 DNA is TGTGCCAGCAGCTCGACGACATGGCGCATCAGTCAGCCCCAGCATTTT.

The genes are TRBV27 and TRBJ1-6; a weak D match, TRBD1 (5 bases). CDR1 MNHEY and CDR2 SMNVEV come from the germline V gene (reference sequence). This CDR3 is built from 13 residues. Trimming took 8 bases from V and 7 from J, leaving 12 bases between them. The CDR3 sequence: CASRNSGNSPLHF. DNA of the CDR3: TGTGCCAGCCGGAACTCAGGGAATTCACCCCTCCACTTT.